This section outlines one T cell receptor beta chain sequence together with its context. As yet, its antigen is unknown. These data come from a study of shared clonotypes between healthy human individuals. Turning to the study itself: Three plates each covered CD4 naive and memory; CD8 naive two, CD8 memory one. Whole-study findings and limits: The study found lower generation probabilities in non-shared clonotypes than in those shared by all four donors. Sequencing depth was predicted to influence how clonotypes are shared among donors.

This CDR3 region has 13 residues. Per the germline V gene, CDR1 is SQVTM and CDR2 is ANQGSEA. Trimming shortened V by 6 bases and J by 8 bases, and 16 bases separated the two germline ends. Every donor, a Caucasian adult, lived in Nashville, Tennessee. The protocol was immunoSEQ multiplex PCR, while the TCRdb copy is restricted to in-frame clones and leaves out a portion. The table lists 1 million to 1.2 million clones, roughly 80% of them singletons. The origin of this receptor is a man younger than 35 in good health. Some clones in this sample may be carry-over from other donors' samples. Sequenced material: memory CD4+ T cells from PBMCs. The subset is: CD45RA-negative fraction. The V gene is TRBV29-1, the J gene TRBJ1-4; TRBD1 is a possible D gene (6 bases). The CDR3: CSVAPGVEEKLFF. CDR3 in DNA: TGCAGCGTAGCGCCAGGGGTGGAAGAAAAACTGTTTTTT.